The clone carrying this T cell receptor (beta chain) was observed a handful of times. Antigen unknown. Germline CDR1 SEHNR, CDR2 FQNEAQ (reference sequence). Trimming cost V 5 bases and J 5 bases; bases outside gene matches: 6. The CDR3 is 14 amino acids. Some clones are missing from TCRdb's copy, which holds only in-frame ones; the method was immunoSEQ multiplex PCR. This table holds 100,000 to 150,000 clones, around 86% found once. The data stem from a study of T cell responses to AZD1222 COVID-19 vaccine. Whole-study context: Second-dose intervals near 4 or 12 weeks were combined.

Overall study findings and caveats: Repertoire collection took place solely once the T cell response had peaked. Spike-specific TCR breadth and depth were elevated following two AZD1222 doses. In the spike-specific TCR repertoire, nearly half reportedly target unmutated variant regions.

Sequenced here: peripheral blood, sampled on day 0 of AZD1222 vaccination. The chain uses TRBV7-9 and TRBJ1-1; 9 bases match TRBD1. This clonotype was obtained from an adult in good health. The CDR3 loop is CASSLQGAPTEAFF. The CDR3 nucleotides are TGTGCCAGCAGCCTACAGGGGGCACCAACTGAAGCTTTCTTT.